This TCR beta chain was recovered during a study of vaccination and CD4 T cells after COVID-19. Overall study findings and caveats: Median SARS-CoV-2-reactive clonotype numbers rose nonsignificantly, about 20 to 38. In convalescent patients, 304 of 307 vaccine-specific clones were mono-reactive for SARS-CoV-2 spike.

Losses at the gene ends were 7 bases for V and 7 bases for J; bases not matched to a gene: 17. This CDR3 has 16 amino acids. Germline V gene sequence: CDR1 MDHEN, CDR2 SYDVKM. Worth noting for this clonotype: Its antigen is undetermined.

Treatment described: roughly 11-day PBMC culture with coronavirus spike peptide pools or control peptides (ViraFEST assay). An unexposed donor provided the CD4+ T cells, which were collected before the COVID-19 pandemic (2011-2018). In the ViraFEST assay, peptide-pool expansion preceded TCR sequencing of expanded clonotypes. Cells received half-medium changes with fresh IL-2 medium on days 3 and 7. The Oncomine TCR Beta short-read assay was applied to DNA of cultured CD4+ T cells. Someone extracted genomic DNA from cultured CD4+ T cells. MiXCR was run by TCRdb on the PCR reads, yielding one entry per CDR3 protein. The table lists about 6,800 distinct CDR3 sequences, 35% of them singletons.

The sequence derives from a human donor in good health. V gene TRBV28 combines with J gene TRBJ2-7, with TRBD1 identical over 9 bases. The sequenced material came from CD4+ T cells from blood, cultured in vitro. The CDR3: CASTLPGQGLGDEQYF. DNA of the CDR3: TGTGCCAGCACCTTACCGGGACAGGGATTGGGGGATGAGCAGTACTTC.